One and the same sample provided the 7 T cell receptor beta chains below, sequenced in a study of tumor and adjacent non-tumor tissue in lung cancer. This sample's RNA came from whole unsorted tissue. The normal lung tissue was taken more than 3 cm from the tumor edge. The library came from three nested PCR rounds adapted from ARM-PCR protocols. One entry per CDR3 protein, called by TCRdb with MiXCR from the multiplex PCR reads. In the table there are around 80,000 distinct CDR3 sequences, roughly 80% of which are singletons. The sequenced sample was distant non-tumor lung tissue. The receptors were gathered from a man aged 60 to 69 with non-small cell lung cancer.

This clonotype was observed a single time. J is TRBJ2-6 and V is TRBV20-1, with D unresolved. Germline assignment: CDR1 DFQATT and CDR2 SNEGSKA (reference sequence). With 1 base removed from V and 8 bases from J, the gap between germline ends came to 15 bases. CDR3 size: 15 residues. As DNA, the CDR3 is TGCAGTGCTAGAGGTACCGGAGCCGAGTCCAACGTCCTGACTTTC. Translation gives CSARGTGAESNVLTF.

As for this clonotype: The junction departs from germline at one end; a sequencing error may be responsible. The chain recombines TRBV29-1 with TRBJ2-7; 9 bases are shared with TRBD1. CDR1 SQVTM and CDR2 ANQGSEA come from the germline V gene. The CDR3 covers 14 residues. In nucleotides, the CDR3 is TGCAGCGCCGTACCGGGACAGGGAGGCTATGAGCAGCACTTC. Its protein is CSAVPGQGGYEQHF.

Concerning this clonotype itself: At one end, the junction sequence differs from germline, possibly due to a read error. This chain connects TRBV12-3 or TRBV12-4 to TRBJ2-3; D not certain. CDR3 size: 13 residues. CDR3 amino acids: CASTPVSRETHYF. CDR3 bases: TGTGCCAGCACCCCCGTTAGCAGAGAAACGCATTATTTT.

Ten or more counts support this clonotype. This chain joins TRBV4-3 and TRBJ2-1, with no clear D. Germline-derived CDR1 and CDR2 are LGHNA and YSLEER. This CDR3 spans 17 amino acids. V was shortened by 3 bases and J by 0 bases, with 15 bases between the two germline ends. The CDR3, as DNA: TGCGCCAGCAGCCAGACTCAGGTGTCGAGCTCCTACAATGAGCAGTTCTTC. It encodes CASSQTQVSSSYNEQFF.

Concerning this clonotype: The junction shows a germline mismatch at one end, possibly a read error. The V call is TRBV4-1, the J call TRBJ1-1; 9 nucleotides match TRBD1. Germline V gene data show CDR1 as MGHRA and CDR2 as YSYEKL. This CDR3 has 16 amino acids. The CDR3 region is CASSQRTGEGSTEVFF. The CDR3 DNA sequence: TGCGCCAGCAGCCAACGGACAGGGGAGGGAAGTACTGAAGTTTTCTTT.

Worth noting for this clonotype: Without the conserved terminal phenylalanine or tryptophan, this CDR3 likely stems from a read error. This chain uses TRBV11-2 with TRBJ2-5, with a possible D match to TRBD2 (7 bases). This CDR3 is built from 16 residues. Germline V gene sequence: CDR1 SGHAT, CDR2 FQNNGV. Here the CDR3 reads CARSSTMGGQKETQYL. DNA for the CDR3: TGTGCCAGGAGCTCCACAATGGGGGGGCAAAAGGAGACCCAGTACCTC.

With regard to this clonotype: The conserved closing phenylalanine or tryptophan is absent in this CDR3, likely reflecting a read error. The chain combines TRBV6-1 with TRBJ2-3; 8 bases are shared with TRBD1. This CDR3 comprises 14 residues. CDR1 MNHNS and CDR2 SASEGT come from the germline V gene. The V and J ends lost 9 bases and 4 bases, in that order; junction bases with no gene match: 9. CDR3 bases: TGTGCCAGTACCCTGGACAGGGTACCAGATACGCAGTATTAT. Translated, it gives CASTLDRVPDTQYY.